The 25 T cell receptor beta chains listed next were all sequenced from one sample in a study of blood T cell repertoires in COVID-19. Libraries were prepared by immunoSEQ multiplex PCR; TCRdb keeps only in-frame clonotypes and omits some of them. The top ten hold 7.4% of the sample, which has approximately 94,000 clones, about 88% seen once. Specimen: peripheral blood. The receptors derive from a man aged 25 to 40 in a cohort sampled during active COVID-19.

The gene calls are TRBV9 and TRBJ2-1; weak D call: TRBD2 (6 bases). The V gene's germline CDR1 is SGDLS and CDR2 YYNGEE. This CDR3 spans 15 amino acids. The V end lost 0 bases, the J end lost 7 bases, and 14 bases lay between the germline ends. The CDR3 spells CASSVATWGENEQFF. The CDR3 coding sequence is TGTGCCAGCAGCGTAGCTACGTGGGGGGAGAATGAGCAGTTCTTC.

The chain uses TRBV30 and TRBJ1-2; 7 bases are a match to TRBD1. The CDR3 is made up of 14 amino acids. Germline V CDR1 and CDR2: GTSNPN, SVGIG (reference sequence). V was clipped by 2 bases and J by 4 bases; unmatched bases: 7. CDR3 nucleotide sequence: TGTGCCTGGAGTACCCCAGGGGGGTTCTATGGCTACACCTTC. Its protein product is CAWSTPGGFYGYTF.

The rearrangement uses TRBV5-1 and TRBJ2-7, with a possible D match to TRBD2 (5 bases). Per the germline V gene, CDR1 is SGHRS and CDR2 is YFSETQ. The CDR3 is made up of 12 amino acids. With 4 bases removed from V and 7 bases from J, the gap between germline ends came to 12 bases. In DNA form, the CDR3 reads TGCGCCAGCAGCAAGGGTTCGGGGGAGCAGTACTTC. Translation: CASSKGSGEQYF.

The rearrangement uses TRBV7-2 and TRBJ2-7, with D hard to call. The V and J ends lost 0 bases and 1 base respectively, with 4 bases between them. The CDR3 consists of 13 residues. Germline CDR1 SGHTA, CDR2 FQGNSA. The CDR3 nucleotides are TGTGCCAGCAGCTTAGCTCGGTCCTACGAGCAGTACTTC. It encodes CASSLARSYEQYF. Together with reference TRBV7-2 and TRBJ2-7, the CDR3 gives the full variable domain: GAGVSQSPSNKVTEKGKDVELRCDPISGHTALYWYRQSLGQGLEFLIYFQGNSAPDKSGLPSDRFSAERTGGSVSTLTIQRTQQEDSAVYLCASSLARSYEQYFGPGTRLTVT.

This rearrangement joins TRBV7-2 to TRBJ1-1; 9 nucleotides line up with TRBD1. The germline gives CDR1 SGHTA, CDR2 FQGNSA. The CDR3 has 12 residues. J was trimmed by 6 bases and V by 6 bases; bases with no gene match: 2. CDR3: CASRGQGAEAFF. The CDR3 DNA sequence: TGTGCCAGCAGGGGACAGGGCGCTGAAGCTTTCTTT.

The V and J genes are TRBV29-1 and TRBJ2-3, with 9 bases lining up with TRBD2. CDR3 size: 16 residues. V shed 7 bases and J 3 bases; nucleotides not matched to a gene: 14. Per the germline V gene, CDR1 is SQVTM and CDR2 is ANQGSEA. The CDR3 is CSAARGSGGSTDTQYF. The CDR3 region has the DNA TGCAGCGCCGCACGGGGTAGCGGGGGCTCGACAGATACGCAGTATTTT.

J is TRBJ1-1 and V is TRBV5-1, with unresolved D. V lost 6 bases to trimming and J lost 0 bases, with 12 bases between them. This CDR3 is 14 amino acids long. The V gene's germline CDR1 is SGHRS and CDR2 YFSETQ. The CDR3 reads CASKRVSLNTEAFF. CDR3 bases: TGCGCCAGCAAGAGGGTCTCCCTGAACACTGAAGCTTTCTTT.

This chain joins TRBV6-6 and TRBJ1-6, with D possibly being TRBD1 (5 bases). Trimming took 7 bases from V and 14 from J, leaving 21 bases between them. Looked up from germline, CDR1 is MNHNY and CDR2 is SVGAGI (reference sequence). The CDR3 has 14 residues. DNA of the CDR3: TGTGCCAGCAACCTCGGGGGGGATGGGAGGGCCCTCCACTTT. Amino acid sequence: CASNLGGDGRALHF.

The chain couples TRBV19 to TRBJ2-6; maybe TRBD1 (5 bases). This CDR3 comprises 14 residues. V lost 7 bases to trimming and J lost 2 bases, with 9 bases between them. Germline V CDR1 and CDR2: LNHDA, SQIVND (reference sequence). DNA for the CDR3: TGTGCCAGTACAAGGGGTACTGGGGCCAACGTCCTGACTTTC. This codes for CASTRGTGANVLTF.

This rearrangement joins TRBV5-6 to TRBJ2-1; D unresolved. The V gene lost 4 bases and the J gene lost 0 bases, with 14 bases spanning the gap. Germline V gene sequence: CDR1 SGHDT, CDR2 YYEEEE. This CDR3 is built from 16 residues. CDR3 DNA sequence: TGTGCCAGCAGCCCGGATTTGTCTAGCTCCTACAATGAGCAGTTCTTC. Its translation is CASSPDLSSSYNEQFF.

In DNA form, the CDR3 reads TGTGCCAGCAGCCCAGGACAGGGTGGGTATGGCTACACCTTC. Amino acid sequence: CASSPGQGGYGYTF. The chain carries TRBV5-4 and TRBJ1-2, with 8 bases identical to TRBD1. Germline V gene lookup returns CDR1 SGHNT and CDR2 YYREEE (reference sequence). The trim removed 4 bases at V and 5 bases at J, leaving 7 bases unmatched. The CDR3 is 14 residues long. Complete variable domain (other parts from reference TRBV5-4 and TRBJ1-2): ETGVTQSPTHLIKTRGQQVTLRCSSQSGHNTVSWYQQALGQGPQFIFQYYREEENGRGNFPPRFSGLQFPNYSSELNVNALELDDSALYLCASSPGQGGYGYTFGSGTRLTVV.

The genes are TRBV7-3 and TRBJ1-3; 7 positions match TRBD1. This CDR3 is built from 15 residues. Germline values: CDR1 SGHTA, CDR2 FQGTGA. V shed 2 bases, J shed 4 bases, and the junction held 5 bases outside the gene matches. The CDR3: CASSLSGTEGNTIYF. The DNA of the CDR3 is TGTGCCAGCAGCTTATCCGGGACAGAAGGAAACACCATATATTTT.

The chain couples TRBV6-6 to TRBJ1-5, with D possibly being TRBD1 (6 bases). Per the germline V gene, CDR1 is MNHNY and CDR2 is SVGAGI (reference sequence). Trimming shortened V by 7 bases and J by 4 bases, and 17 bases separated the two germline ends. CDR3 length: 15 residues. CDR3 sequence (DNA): TGTGCCAGCACCGAGGGGGTAGGGGCAAATCAGCCCCAGCATTTT. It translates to CASTEGVGANQPQHF.

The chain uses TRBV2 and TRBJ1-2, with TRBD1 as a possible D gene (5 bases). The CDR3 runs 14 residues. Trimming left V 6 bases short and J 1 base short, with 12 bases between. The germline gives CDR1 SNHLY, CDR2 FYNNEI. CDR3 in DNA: TGTGCCAGCAGATTCAGGGAAATTAACTATGGCTACACCTTC. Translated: CASRFREINYGYTF.

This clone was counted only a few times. This chain's CDR3 is CASSINNSNQPQHF. In DNA form, the CDR3 reads TGTGCCAGTAGTATAAACAATAGCAATCAGCCCCAGCATTTT. This chain joins TRBV19 and TRBJ1-5; D uncertain. The length of the CDR3 is 14 residues. Germline V gives CDR1 LNHDA, CDR2 SQIVND (reference sequence). V dropped 2 bases and J dropped 0 bases, with 5 bases sitting between them.

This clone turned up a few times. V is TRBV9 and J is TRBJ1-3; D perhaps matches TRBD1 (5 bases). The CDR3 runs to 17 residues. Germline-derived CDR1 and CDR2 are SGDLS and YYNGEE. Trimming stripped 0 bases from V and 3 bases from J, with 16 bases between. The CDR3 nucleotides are TGTGCCAGCAGCGTAGGTGGAGGGACGGTTCGTGGAAACACCATATATTTT. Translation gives CASSVGGGTVRGNTIYF.

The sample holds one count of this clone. The DNA for the CDR3 is TGTGCCAGCAGCCTGAGCGGAAGCTCCTACAATGAGCAGTTCTTC. Translation: CASSLSGSSYNEQFF. This chain connects TRBV11-2 to TRBJ2-1, with D possibly being TRBD2 (5 bases). The CDR3 has 15 amino acids. Trimming took off 5 bases at V and 0 bases at J, with 11 bases between the two ends. Germline-derived CDR1 and CDR2 are SGHAT and FQNNGV.

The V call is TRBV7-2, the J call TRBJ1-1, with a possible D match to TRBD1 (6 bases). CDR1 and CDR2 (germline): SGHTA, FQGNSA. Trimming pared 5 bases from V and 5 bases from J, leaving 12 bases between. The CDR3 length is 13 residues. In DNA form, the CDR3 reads TGTGCCAGCAGCCAGGGGTTCGGAACTGAAGCTTTCTTT. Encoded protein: CASSQGFGTEAFF.

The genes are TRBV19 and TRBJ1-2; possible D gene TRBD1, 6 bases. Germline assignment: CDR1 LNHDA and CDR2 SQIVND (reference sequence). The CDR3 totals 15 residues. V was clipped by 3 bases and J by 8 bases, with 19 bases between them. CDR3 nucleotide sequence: TGTGCCAGTAGTATTAAGACAGGAATCGCGGCAGGCTACACCTTC. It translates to CASSIKTGIAAGYTF.

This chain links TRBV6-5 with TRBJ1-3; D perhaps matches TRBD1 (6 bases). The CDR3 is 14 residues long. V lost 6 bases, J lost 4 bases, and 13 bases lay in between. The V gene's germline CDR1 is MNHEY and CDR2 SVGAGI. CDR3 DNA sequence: TGTGCCAGCAGCCAACAAGGGACAGGAAACACCATATATTTT. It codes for CASSQQGTGNTIYF.

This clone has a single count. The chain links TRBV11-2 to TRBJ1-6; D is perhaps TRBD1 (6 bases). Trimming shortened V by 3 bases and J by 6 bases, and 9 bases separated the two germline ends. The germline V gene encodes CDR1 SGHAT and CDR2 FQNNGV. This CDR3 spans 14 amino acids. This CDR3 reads CASSFRGRNSPLHF. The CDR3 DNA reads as TGTGCCAGCAGCTTCAGGGGTCGTAATTCACCCCTCCACTTT.

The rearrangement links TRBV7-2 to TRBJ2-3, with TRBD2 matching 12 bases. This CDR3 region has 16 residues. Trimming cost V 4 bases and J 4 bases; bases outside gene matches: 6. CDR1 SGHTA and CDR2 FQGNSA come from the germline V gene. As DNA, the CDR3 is TGTGCCAGCAGCTCTAGCGGGGGGGGATTCGCAGATACGCAGTATTTT. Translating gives CASSSSGGGFADTQYF. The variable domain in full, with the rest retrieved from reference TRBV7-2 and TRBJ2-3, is GAGVSQSPSNKVTEKGKDVELRCDPISGHTALYWYRQSLGQGLEFLIYFQGNSAPDKSGLPSDRFSAERTGGSVSTLTIQRTQQEDSAVYLCASSSSGGGFADTQYFGPGTRLTVL.

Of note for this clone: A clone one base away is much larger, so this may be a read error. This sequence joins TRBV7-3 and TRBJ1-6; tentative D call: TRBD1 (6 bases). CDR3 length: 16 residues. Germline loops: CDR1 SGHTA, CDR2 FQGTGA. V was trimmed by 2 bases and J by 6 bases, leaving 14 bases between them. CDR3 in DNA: TGTGCCAGCAGCTTAGGTCCGAACAGGGCTAATTCACCCCTCCACTTT. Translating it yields CASSLGPNRANSPLHF.

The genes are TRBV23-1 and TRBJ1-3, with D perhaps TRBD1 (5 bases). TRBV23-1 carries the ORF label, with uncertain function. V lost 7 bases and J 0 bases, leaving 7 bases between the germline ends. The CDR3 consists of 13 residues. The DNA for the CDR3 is TGCGCCAGCAAGGGGATCTCTGGAAACACCATATATTTT. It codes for CASKGISGNTIYF.

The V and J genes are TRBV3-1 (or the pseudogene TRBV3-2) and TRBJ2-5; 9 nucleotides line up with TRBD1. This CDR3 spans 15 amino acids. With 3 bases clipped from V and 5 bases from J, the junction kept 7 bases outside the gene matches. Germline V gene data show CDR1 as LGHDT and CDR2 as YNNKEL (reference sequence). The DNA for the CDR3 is TGTGCCAGCAGCCATCAAACAGGGGGCAAGGAGACCCAGTACTTC. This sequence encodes CASSHQTGGKETQYF.